The source of this T cell receptor beta chain is a study of cytomegalovirus exposure and HLA in healthy donors (dated by TCRdb to about 2017). As for the study more broadly: An earlier analysis of 587 of the donors reported roughly 300 Gb of sequence data and 100 million to 120 million unique TCR beta sequences obtained from about 170 million T cells. The study used immunosequencing to profile the T cell repertoires of approximately 640 subjects and linked those repertoires to cytomegalovirus serostatus. The number of donors typed differed by locus, with 629-630 for A, B, C, DRB1 and DQB1, roughly 520 for DQA1, 600 to 610 for DPA1, and roughly 450 for DPB1. High-throughput TCR immunosequencing, statistical association of individual TCRs with disease status, and machine learning were combined to predict cytomegalovirus infection status. Alongside the repertoire data, information on donor age, sex, ethnicity and CMV serostatus was compiled. Roughly 310 gigabases of sequencing data and tens of millions of unique TCR sequences were included in an early release covering 500 to 750 HLA-typed donors. In an earlier analysis of roughly 600 of the donors, high-throughput TCR beta sequencing was used to judge whether each TCR beta V gene segment behaved as functional or pseudogenic. Among the roughly 400 genotyped donors, about 83% belonged to the genetic ancestry cluster associated with self-reported Caucasian donors. All discovery cohort repertoires had been generated using a single sequencing platform. Genome-wide SNP genotypes for about 65% of the roughly 670 donors were used in a later genetic analysis, which treated that subset as a discovery cohort. The later analysis used no new phenotypic data to find candidate immune exposures, relying instead on TCR beta sequences and their occurrence across donors. Besides the first cohort of about 730 subjects, a separate validation cohort made up of about 120 different subjects was used. On average, about 240,000 unique TCR beta nucleotide sequences were sequenced per donor among 300 to 500 genotyped donors of the cohort, with roughly 19% of those sequences being non-productive. Because of strong linkage in the cohort, five DR-DQ haplotypes were treated as single units for association and clustering. Class I and class II HLA loci were covered by the typing at four-digit resolution. The study aimed to test whether cataloging public T cell receptors could reveal signatures of past pathogen exposure. In a later analysis, previously published TCR beta repertoires from fewer than 750 donors were re-analyzed and high-resolution HLA genotyping was added so that TCR occurrence patterns could be studied.

Libraries were made using the immunoSEQ multiplex PCR assay. A mixture of 60 forward primers for TCR Vbeta segments and 13 reverse primers for TCR Jbeta segments was used in the multiplex PCR. The CDR3 region of rearranged TCR beta genes was amplified from genomic DNA by a multiplex PCR assay. Amplified TCR beta libraries were sequenced as 87-base-pair reads on the Illumina HiSeq System. The authors' pipeline ran thus. Across the 700 or so repertoires, a later analysis counted around 80 million unique TCR beta chains, around 10 million of which were shared by at least two donors. Raw reads were error-corrected and collapsed into unique sequences by a nearest-neighbor algorithm in which closely related sequences were merged to remove PCR and sequencing errors. To assign V, D and J gene segments, CDR3 sequences were aligned to IMGT reference sequences. For a sequence to be retained, a match of at least six nucleotides to both a V gene segment and a J gene segment was required. Rearrangements were called productive when the CDR3 lacked stop codons and stayed in frame with V and J; all others were non-productive. CDR3 was defined by IMGT convention, running from the second conserved V-encoded cysteine to the conserved J-encoded phenylalanine. Sequences without an unambiguous match to a single V gene segment were excluded from the earlier analysis of about 600 of the donors. In an earlier analysis of 587 of the donors, V segments were called functional above 56.7% productive rearrangements and were called segregating when the between-donor standard deviation exceeded 5%. A statistical classification framework was built for diagnosing cytomegalovirus status from the catalog of TCR beta chain sequences. V and J gene assignment, in a later analysis, came from comparing TCR nucleotide sequences with IMGT/GENE-DB human TR gene sequences. A later analysis assigned CDR3 sequences and most-parsimonious VDJ recombination scenarios with the TCRdist pipeline. In a later analysis, each TCR beta chain was defined by its CDR3 amino acid sequence together with its V-gene family, and reads without a unique V-gene family were excluded. To address suspected cross-contamination and a sequencing artifact, a later analysis removed under 600 highly shared, low-generation-probability nucleotide sequences. For each public chain, a later analysis derived a clonal expansion index from normalized ranks of inferred template counts within each repertoire. In a later analysis, generation probabilities were computed with a VDJ recombination model fitted to out-of-frame rearrangements, and the resulting probabilities were checked against IGoR. A later analysis scored TCR-TCR, TCR-HLA and TCR-CMV co-occurrence with hypergeometric tests, applying a repertoire-size bias correction to TCR pairs. In a later analysis, false discovery rates were estimated by permuting HLA or CMV assignments 20 times. A later analysis grouped co-occurring TCRs with DBSCAN, adding TCRdist sequence similarity when clustering within HLA-allele-positive subsets. Co-occurrence clustering excluded repertoires with fewer than 30,000 or more than 120,000 public chains, plus five with anomalous nucleotide sharing. The clones in this table, taken by TCRdb from immuneACCESS, are in-frame only. Not every clone is retained; where verified, under half of the shortfall comes from an unresolved V gene, and the cause of the rest is unknown. V, J and clone size are those of that table, while D and trimming were read from the DNA. The sample table gives 150,000 or so clones. The leading ten clones occupy 1.5% to 2% of the sample.

With regard to this clone: No antigen is known for it.

In total, 600 or so healthy bone marrow donors made up the cohort. At the time of sampling, all cohort members were nominally healthy, though unrecorded immune exposures were likely present. The donor was CMV seronegative and was included in the group of several hundred seronegative cohort members. A peripheral blood sample was provided by each donor, and peripheral blood mononuclear cells were used for TCR beta sequencing. The Qiagen DNeasy Blood Extraction Kit was used to extract genomic DNA from the blood cell samples. Relative to germline, V is 3 bases shorter and J is 4 bases shorter, with 15 bases between their ends. The CDR3 has 16 amino acids, counting the end cysteine and phenylalanine. Kept here is only the CDR3 DNA, which spans 48 bases and is read in frame from base 1. Looking up the germline V gene (reference sequence) yields CDR1 SEHNR and CDR2 FQNEAQ. The full study reports these points: The only immune exposure information available for the cohort was CMV serostatus. V-gene and J-gene trimming of TCR beta chains was associated with a missense DCLRE1C variant in a later genetic analysis, and the association was replicated in an independent cohort. A further reported finding was that TCR beta sequences accurately predicted the HLA-A and HLA-B alleles for most subjects in the first cohort. In this cohort, only TCR beta chains were sequenced, and detectable features were limited by the absence of alpha or paired-chain data. Across donors, most TCR sequences were observed very rarely, whereas some public TCRs were present in many individuals. Most CMV-associated TCR beta chains appeared to be HLA-restricted in a later analysis, and the HLA associations seemed to be driven largely by CMV exposure. A later genetic analysis reported fewer N-insertions in productive TCRs among donors in an Asian-associated ancestry cluster than the roughly 620-donor mean. Sequencing depth was assumed to be roughly uniform across donors in the presence/absence analyses, though that assumption may not hold. Because HLA typing was missing for some donors at each locus, association tests included only the typed subset. Roughly 17 rarely observed V segments, including chromosome 9 orphons, were excluded from the earlier analysis of approximately 600 of the donors because counts were too low. Several of the top co-occurrence clusters appeared to be linked to parvovirus B19, influenza, CMV and Epstein-Barr virus, according to a later analysis. In both the original and validation cohorts, the classifier was reported to diagnose cytomegalovirus status with high specificity and sensitivity. The authors suggested that the approach could potentially be generalized to other disease states and immunological phenotypes. Broadly in line with IMGT annotations, most TCR beta V segments showed up in productive rearrangements about 87% or about 30% of the time in an earlier analysis of approximately 640 of the donors. According to a later analysis, TCR association rates differed among HLA loci, with DRB1 alleles showing the most associated TCRs and HLA-C alleles showing the fewest. A group of highly shared sequence variants was considered likely to be a technical artifact of the sequencing pipeline. In vitro tests confirmed that a few of the cytomegalovirus-associated TCR beta chains recognize cytomegalovirus antigens. Some IMGT-functional V segments, including TRBV6-2 and TRBV6-3, could not be distinguished by the 87-base-pair reads and were therefore excluded. In a later analysis, HLA-associated TCR beta chains showed more clonal expansion and lower generation probabilities than non-associated chains that were equally common. At a false discovery rate of 0.05, a later analysis linked 16,951 TCR beta sequences to specific HLA alleles. The study listed approximately 150 TCR beta chains as associated with cytomegalovirus. Linkage disequilibrium might explain the correlated functional status among segregating V segments, but an unknown experimental factor could not be excluded. Strong co-occurrence of HLA alleles, especially DR and DQ, made assigning TCR associations to individual alleles difficult.

The receptor was derived from a man aged 18-30 years in good health and CMV-seronegative. Sequencing was performed on PBMCs. The sequence links TRBV7-9 to TRBJ1-4, with TRBD1 perhaps the D gene, on 6 matching bases. The DNA sequence reads TGTGCCAGCAGCTTCCAACAGGGTCCCTTTAATGAAAAACTGTTTTTT. Translation gives CASSFQQGPFNEKLFF.